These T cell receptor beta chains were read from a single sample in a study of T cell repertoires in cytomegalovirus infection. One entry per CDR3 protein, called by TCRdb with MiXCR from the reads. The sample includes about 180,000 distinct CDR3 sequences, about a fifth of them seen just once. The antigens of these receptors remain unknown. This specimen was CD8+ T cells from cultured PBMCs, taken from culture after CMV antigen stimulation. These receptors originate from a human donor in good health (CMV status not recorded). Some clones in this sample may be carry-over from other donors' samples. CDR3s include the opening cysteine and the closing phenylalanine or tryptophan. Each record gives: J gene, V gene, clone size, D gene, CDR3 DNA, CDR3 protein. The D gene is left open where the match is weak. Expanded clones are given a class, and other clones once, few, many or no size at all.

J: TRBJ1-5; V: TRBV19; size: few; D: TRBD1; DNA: TGTGCCAGTAACGTGGGACAGGATCTTTATCAGCCCCAGCATTTT; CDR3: CASNVGQDLYQPQHF
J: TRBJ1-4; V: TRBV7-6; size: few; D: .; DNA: TGTGCCAGCAGCCCGTTTGGAGCAACTAATGAAAAACTGTTTTTT; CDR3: CASSPFGATNEKLFF
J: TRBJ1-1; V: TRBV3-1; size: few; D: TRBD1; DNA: TGTGCCAGCAGCCAACCAGTAGACAGGGGGACTGAAGCTTTCTTT; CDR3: CASSQPVDRGTEAFF
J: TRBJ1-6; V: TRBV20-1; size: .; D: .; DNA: TGCAGTGCTAGAGACCGCCTCACAGGCTCCTATAATTCACCCCTCCACTTT; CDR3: CSARDRLTGSYNSPLHF
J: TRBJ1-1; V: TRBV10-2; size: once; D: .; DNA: TGCGCCAGCCTAGAACCGGAGGAGAGAGACACTGAAGCTTTCTTT; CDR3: CASLEPEERDTEAFF
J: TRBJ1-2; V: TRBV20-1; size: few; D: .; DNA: TGCAGTGCTAGAGATCTTTGGGCAGCCCTCGGCTACACCTTC; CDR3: CSARDLWAALGYTF
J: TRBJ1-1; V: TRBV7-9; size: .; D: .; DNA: TGTGCCAGCAGCTCCCAACAGGGTGTGAACACTGAAGCTTTCTTT; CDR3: CASSSQQGVNTEAFF
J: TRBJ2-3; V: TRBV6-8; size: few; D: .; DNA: TGTGCCAGCAGTTACTCGAGGGCAGGGTCGGATACGCAGTATTTT; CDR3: CASSYSRAGSDTQYF
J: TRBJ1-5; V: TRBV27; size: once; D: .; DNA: TGTGCCAGCAGGGGTCGACGGAACAATCAGCCCCAGCATTTT; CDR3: CASRGRRNNQPQHF
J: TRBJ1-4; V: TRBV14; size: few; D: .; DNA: TGTGCCAGCAGCCAAGATCCGGGGCATGAAAAACTGTTTTTT; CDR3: CASSQDPGHEKLFF
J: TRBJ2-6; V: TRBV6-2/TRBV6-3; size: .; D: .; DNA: TGTGCCAGCAGTTACTCGACTTCAGGGGACGGCTCTGGGGCCAACGTCCTGACTTTC; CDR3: CASSYSTSGDGSGANVLTF
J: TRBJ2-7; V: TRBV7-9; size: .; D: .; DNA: TGTGCCAGCAGCTCCCAAGGGGGGGAGGCGAACGAGCAGTACTTC; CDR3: CASSSQGGEANEQYF
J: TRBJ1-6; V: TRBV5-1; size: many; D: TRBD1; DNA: TGCGCCAGCAGCAAAGGGACAGTGAATAATTCACCCCTCCACTTT; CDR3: CASSKGTVNNSPLHF
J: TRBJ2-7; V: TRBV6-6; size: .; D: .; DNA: TGTGCCAGCAGTATGACATTTTACGAGCAGTACTTC; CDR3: CASSMTFYEQYF
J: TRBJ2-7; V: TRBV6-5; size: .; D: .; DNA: TGTGCCAGCAGTTACGACCAGGGGTACGAGCAGTACTTC; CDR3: CASSYDQGYEQYF
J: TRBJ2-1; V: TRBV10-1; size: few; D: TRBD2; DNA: TGCGCCAGCAGTCCTAGCGGGGGGCTCTACAATGAGCAGTTCTTC; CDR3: CASSPSGGLYNEQFF
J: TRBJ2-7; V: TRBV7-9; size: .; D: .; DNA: TGTGCCAGCAGCGGCGGGGACCCTCGCCACGAGCAGTACTTC; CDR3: CASSGGDPRHEQYF
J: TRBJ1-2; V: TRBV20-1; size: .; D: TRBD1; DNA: TGCAGTGCTATCTTTGGACAGGGCCGAAACTATGGCTACACCTTC; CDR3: CSAIFGQGRNYGYTF
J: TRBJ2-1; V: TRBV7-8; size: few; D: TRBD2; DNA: TGTGCCAGCAGCTTAGCTGCCCTTACGGGACTAGCGGGGCCCTACAATGAGCAGTTCTTC; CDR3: CASSLAALTGLAGPYNEQFF
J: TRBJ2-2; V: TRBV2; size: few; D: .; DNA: TGTGCCAGCAGTGAAGTAAGGGGAAGCACCGGGGAGCTGTTTTTT; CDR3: CASSEVRGSTGELFF
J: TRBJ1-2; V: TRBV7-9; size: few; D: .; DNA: TGTGCCAGCAGGGCCGCGAGAACCACCAACTATGGCTACACCTTC; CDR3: CASRAARTTNYGYTF
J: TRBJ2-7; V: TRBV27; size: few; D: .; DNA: TGTGCCAGCAGTTTATCGAACCGTGCCTACGAGCAGTACTTC; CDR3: CASSLSNRAYEQYF
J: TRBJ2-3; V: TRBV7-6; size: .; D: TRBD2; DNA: TGTGCCAGCAGCCCCAATCCCGGGACTAGCGGGGGAAGCACAGATACGCAGTATTTT; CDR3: CASSPNPGTSGGSTDTQYF
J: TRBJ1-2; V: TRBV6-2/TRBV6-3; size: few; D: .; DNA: TGTGCCAGCAGTTACTCGCCCCCGTCCCTCAACTATGGCTACACCTTC; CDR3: CASSYSPPSLNYGYTF
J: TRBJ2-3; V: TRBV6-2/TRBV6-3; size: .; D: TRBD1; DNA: TGTGCCAGCAGTCAGGACAGGGCCTCCACAGATACGCAGTATTTT; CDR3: CASSQDRASTDTQYF
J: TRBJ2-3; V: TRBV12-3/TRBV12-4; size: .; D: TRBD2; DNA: TGTGCCAGCAGTTCTTATACTAGCGGGGCCCGCACAGATACGCAGTATTTT; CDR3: CASSSYTSGARTDTQYF
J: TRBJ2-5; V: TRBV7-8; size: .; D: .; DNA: TGTGCCAGCAGCATAACGGCTTCGTACCAAGAGACCCAGTACTTC; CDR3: CASSITASYQETQYF
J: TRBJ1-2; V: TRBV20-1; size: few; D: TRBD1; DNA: TGCAGTGCTAGAGATTCACTGGCAGGGGGCTATGAGGGCTACACCTTC; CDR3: CSARDSLAGGYEGYTF
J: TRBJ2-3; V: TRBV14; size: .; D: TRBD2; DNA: TGTGCCAGCAGCCTACTGACTAGCGGTAGCACAGATACGCAGTATTTT; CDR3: CASSLLTSGSTDTQYF
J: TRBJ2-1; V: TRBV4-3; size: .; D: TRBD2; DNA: TGCGCCAGCAGCCTCGAAGTTACCGGGACTAGCCCCAGCAATGAGCAGTTCTTC; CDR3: CASSLEVTGTSPSNEQFF
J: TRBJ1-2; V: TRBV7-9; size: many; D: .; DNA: TGTGCCAGCAGGCCAGGACTATCCTCACCCTATGGCTACACCTTC; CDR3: CASRPGLSSPYGYTF
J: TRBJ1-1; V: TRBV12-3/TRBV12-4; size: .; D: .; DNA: TGTGCCAGCAGTTTAAGGGAGGGAGGCACTGAAGCTTTCTTT; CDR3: CASSLREGGTEAFF
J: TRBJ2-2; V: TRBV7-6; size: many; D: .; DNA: TGTGCCAGCAGTTTAGGAGGAAGCACCGGGGAGCTGTTTTTT; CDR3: CASSLGGSTGELFF
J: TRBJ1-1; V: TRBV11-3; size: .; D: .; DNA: TGTGCCAGCAGCTTGAGCGCGTCCACTGAAGCTTTCTTT; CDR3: CASSLSASTEAFF
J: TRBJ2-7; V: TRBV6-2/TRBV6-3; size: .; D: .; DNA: TGTGCCAGCAGTTACTCGTGGGCAGAATACGAGCAGTACTTC; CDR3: CASSYSWAEYEQYF
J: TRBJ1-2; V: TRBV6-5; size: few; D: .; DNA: TGTGCCAGCACCCCGGGGGCAGAAACCTTGGCTAGCTATGGCTACACCTTC; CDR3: CASTPGAETLASYGYTF
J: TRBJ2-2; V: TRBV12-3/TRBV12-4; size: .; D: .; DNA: TGTGCCAGCGAGGGGGCGAACACCGGGGAGCTGTTTTTT; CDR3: CASEGANTGELFF
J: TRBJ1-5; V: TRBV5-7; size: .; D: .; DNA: TGTGCCAGCAGCTTGATTTATCCGCTCAGGGTAAGGGATCAGCCCCAGCATTTT; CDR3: CASSLIYPLRVRDQPQHF
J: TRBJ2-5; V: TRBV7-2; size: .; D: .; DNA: TGTGCCAGCAGCTTCTTGGGAGGACAAGAGACCCAGTACTTC; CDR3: CASSFLGGQETQYF
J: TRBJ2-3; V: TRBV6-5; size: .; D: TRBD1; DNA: TGTGCCAGCATTCCGAGAAAGGACAGGGGAACAGATACGCAGTATTTT; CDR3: CASIPRKDRGTDTQYF
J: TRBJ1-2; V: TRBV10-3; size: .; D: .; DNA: TGTGCCATCAGTGAGGTCTATGGCTACACCTTC; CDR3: CAISEVYGYTF
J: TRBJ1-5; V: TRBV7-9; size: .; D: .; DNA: TGTGCCAGCAGCGAGGAAGGGGAGGGCAATCAGCCCCAGCATTTT; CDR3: CASSEEGEGNQPQHF
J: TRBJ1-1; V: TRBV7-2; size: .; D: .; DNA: TGTGCCAGCAGCCCTGACTACACTGAAGCTTTCTTT; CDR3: CASSPDYTEAFF
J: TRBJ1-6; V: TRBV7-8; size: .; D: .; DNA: TGTGCCAGCAGCTTAGGGTCTGGCGGGAGAAGTTCACCCCTCCACTTT; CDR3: CASSLGSGGRSSPLHF
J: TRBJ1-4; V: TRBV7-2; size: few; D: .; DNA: TGTGCCAGCAGCTTAGCGCACAGCCTCAATGAAAAACTGTATTTT; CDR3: CASSLAHSLNEKLYF